This T cell receptor (beta chain) comes out of a study of blood T cells in healthy people across ages. Findings and limits, study-wide: Roughly linear declines in TCR beta diversity per million T cells occurred with age.

This CDR3 has 19 amino acids. CDR1 is SGHRS, CDR2 YFSETQ, per germline. The V gene end was trimmed by 3 bases and the J gene end by 2 bases; junction bases not matched to a gene: 12. As for this clonotype: The antigen is unknown.

The use of a sample-barcoded 5' primer and a J-beta primer mix characterized a second PCR of 7 to 11 cycles. MiXCR, run by TCRdb on the 5' RACE reads, gives a single entry per CDR3 protein. The sample holds around 1,500,000 distinct CDR3 sequences, around 39% seen once. What was sequenced was blood. V gene TRBV5-1 combines with J gene TRBJ2-4, with 12 positions matching TRBD2. This receptor was taken from a woman between 18 and 29 years old in good health. This CDR3 is CASSSPPTSGGGPKNIQYF. The CDR3 region has the DNA TGCGCCAGCAGCTCCCCCCCGACTAGCGGGGGAGGGCCCAAAAACATTCAGTACTTC.